This note documents a single T cell receptor beta chain sequence. Authors' data handling: Amplifying reference gene primers gave estimates of nucleated cell counts. The table came from immunoSEQ multiplex PCR; TCRdb's copy has only in-frame clones and leaves some out. D and trimming were read from the DNA, whereas the V and J calls and clone size are those reported in that table. This sample has more than 200,000 clones, with approximately 82% found just once. The data are from a study of blood T cell repertoires in COVID-19. About the study: From the United States, Italy and Spain came samples of acute and convalescent COVID-19.

Germline-derived CDR1 and CDR2 are SGHTA and FQGNSA. CDR3 size: 16 residues. Trimming took 3 bases from V and 0 from J; bases not matched to a gene: 7. The sequence was obtained from a woman in her 70s with active or convalescent COVID-19. The chain joins TRBV7-2 to TRBJ2-7, with 8 bases matching TRBD2. The material sequenced was peripheral blood. The CDR3 DNA reads as TGTGCCAGCAGCTTTCCGGGGGGGGGAAGCTCCTACGAGCAGTACTTC. It translates to CASSFPGGGSSYEQYF. Filled out from reference TRBV7-2 and TRBJ2-7, the complete variable domain reads GAGVSQSPSNKVTEKGKDVELRCDPISGHTALYWYRQSLGQGLEFLIYFQGNSAPDKSGLPSDRFSAERTGGSVSTLTIQRTQQEDSAVYLCASSFPGGGSSYEQYFGPGTRLTVT.